This is a list of T cell receptor beta chains from one sample in a study of T cell responses to AZD1222 COVID-19 vaccine. Some clones are missing from TCRdb's copy, which holds only in-frame ones; the method was immunoSEQ multiplex PCR. This sample has 130,000 or so clones, with about 89% found just once. Sequencing was performed on peripheral blood, taken on day 0 of AZD1222 vaccination. The receptors shown here come from an adult in good health. Both conserved end residues are part of each CDR3. A D gene is named only where the DNA matches it firmly. The listing skips clone size in some rows; elsewhere it reads once, few, many or a size class.

v_call	d_call	clone_size	j_call	cdr3_nt	cdr3_aa
TRBV6-2/TRBV6-3	-	-	TRBJ1-2	TGTGCCAGCAGTTACACGGGACGGACCTATGGCTACACCTTC	CASSYTGRTYGYTF
TRBV5-1	TRBD2	-	TRBJ2-5	TGCGCCAGCAGCGTTACTAGCGGGGGGCACCAAGAGACCCAGTACTTC	CASSVTSGGHQETQYF
TRBV7-8	TRBD2	few	TRBJ2-2	TGTGCCAGCAGCAATAGCGGGATGGAACCCGGGGAGCTGTTTTTT	CASSNSGMEPGELFF
TRBV4-1	TRBD1	-	TRBJ1-1	TGCGCCAGCAGAACCACAGGGGGCACTGAAGCTTTCTTT	CASRTTGGTEAFF
TRBV6-1	TRBD2	-	TRBJ2-7	TGTGCCAGCACCCCGGGAGGAAGGGGATCGTACGAGCAGTACTTC	CASTPGGRGSYEQYF
TRBV7-2	-	-	TRBJ2-2	TGTGCCAGCAGCCGTGAGGGGTACACCGGGGAGCTGTTTTTT	CASSREGYTGELFF
TRBV4-2	-	-	TRBJ2-4	TGTGCCAGCAGCCAAGAAGGGGCCAAGGCAGACAACATTCAGTACTTC	CASSQEGAKADNIQYF
TRBV7-3	-	-	TRBJ1-1	TGTGCCAGCAGCCCTGGAAACAGGGAGGCTTTCTTT	CASSPGNREAFF
TRBV6-5	TRBD1	-	TRBJ1-3	TGTGCCAGCAGTTCCAGGGGGCATGGAAACACCATATATTTT	CASSSRGHGNTIYF
TRBV7-3	-	-	TRBJ1-1	TGTGCCAGCAGCTTAAGAGAGGACACTGAAGCTTTCTTT	CASSLREDTEAFF
TRBV19	TRBD1	-	TRBJ1-2	TGTGCCAGTAGTGGGACAGAGAACTATGGCTACACCTTC	CASSGTENYGYTF
TRBV13	-	few	TRBJ1-4	TGTGCCAGCAGCCGCCGAGCAGTGGGTGAAAAACTGTTTTTT	CASSRRAVGEKLFF
TRBV5-6	TRBD2	-	TRBJ2-1	TGTGCCAGCAGCTTGATAGCGGGGGGGCCGCAATACAATGAGCAGTTCTTC	CASSLIAGGPQYNEQFF
TRBV7-6	-	-	TRBJ2-1	TGTGCCAGCAGCTTAGGGGACACTCCTAACAATGAGCAGTTCTTC	CASSLGDTPNNEQFF
TRBV18	-	-	TRBJ1-2	TGTGCCAGCTCACCAAACGGAGGAGGGCTTGGTGGCTACACCTTC	CASSPNGGGLGGYTF
TRBV29-1	-	-	TRBJ2-7	TGCAGCGTTGAACAAGGTTACGAGCAGTACTTC	CSVEQGYEQYF